The clone carrying this T cell receptor (beta chain) was seen only once. Repertoires were generated with immunoSEQ multiplex PCR, while TCRdb's copy carries only in-frame clones and drops some. The sample shows roughly 80,000 clones, less than 85% of them seen only once. In germline, CDR1 is MNHEY, CDR2 SVGAGI. The CDR3 contains 14 residues. Trimming removed 6 bases from V and 2 bases from J, with 13 bases in between. This record comes from a study of OX40 agonist ivuxolimab in advanced cancers. The V call is TRBV6-5, the J call TRBJ1-2; no firm D call. The clonotype originates from an adult with an advanced solid tumor such as melanoma, head and neck, liver or kidney cancer. Here the sequenced sample was CD4+ or CD8+ T cells sorted from blood, taken in a trial of the OX40 agonist ivuxolimab. The CDR3 reads CASSLNDINYGYTF. For the CDR3, the DNA is TGTGCCAGCAGCCTCAACGACATCAACTATGGCTACACCTTC.